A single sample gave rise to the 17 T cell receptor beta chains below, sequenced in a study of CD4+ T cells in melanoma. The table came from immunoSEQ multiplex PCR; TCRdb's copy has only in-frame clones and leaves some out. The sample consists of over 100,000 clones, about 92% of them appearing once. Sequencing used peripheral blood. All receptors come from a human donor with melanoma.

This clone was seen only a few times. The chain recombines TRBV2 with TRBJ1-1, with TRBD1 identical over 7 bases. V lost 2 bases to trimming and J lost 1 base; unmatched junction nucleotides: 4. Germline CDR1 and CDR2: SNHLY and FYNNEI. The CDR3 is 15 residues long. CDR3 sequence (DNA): TGTGCCAGCAGTGAACGGACAGGCGGGAACACTGAAGCTTTCTTT. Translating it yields CASSERTGGNTEAFF.

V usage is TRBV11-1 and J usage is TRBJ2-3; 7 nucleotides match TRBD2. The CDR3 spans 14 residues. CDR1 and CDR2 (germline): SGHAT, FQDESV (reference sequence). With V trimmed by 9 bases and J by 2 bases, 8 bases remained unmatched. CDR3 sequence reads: CASRLAGYTDTQYF. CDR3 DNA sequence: TGTGCCAGTCGGTTAGCGGGTTACACAGATACGCAGTATTTT.

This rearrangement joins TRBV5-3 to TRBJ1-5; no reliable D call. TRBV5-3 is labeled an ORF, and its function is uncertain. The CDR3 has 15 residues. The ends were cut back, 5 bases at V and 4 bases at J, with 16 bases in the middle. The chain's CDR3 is CARRDGPRVNQPQHF. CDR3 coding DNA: TGTGCCAGAAGGGATGGACCCCGGGTAAATCAGCCCCAGCATTTT.

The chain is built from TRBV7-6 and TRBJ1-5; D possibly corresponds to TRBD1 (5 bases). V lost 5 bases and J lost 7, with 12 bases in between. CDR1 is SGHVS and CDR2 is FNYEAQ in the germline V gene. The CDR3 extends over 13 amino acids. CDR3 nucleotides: TGTGCCAGCAGCCCAGGGTGGGGACAGCCCCAGCATTTT. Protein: CASSPGWGQPQHF.

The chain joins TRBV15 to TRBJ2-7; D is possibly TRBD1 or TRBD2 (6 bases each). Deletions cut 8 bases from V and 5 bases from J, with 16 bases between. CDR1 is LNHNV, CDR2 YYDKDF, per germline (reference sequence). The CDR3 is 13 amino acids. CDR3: CATRGPTFDEQYF. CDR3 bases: TGTGCCACCCGGGGGCCGACGTTCGACGAGCAGTACTTC.

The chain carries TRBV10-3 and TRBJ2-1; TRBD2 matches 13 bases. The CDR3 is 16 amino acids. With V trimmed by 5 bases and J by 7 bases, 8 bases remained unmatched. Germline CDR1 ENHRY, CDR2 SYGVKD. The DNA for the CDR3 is TGTGCCATCAGTCCTTTAACTAGCGGGGGGGCGAATGAGCAGTTCTTC. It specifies CAISPLTSGGANEQFF.

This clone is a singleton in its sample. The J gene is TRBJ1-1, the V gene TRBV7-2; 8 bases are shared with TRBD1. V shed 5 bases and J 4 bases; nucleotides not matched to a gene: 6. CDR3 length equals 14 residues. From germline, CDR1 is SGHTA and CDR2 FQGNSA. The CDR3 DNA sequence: TGTGCCAGCAGCAGGACTACAGGGGGCACTGAAGCTTTCTTT. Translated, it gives CASSRTTGGTEAFF.

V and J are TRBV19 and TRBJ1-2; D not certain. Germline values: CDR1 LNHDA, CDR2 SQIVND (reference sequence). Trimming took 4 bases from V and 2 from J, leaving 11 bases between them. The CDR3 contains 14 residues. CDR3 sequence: CASSTRPENYGYTF. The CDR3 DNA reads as TGTGCCAGTAGTACCAGGCCAGAGAACTATGGCTACACCTTC.

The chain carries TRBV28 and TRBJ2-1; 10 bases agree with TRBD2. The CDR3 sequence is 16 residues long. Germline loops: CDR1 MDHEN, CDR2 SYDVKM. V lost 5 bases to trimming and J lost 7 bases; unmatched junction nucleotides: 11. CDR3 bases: TGTGCCAGCAGTCCCCTCGAGAGCGGGAGGGGTAATGAGCAGTTCTTC. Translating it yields CASSPLESGRGNEQFF.

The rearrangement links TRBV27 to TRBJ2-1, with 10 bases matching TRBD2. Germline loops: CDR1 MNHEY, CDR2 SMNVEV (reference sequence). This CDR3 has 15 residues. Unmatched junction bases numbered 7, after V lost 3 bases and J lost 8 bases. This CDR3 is CASSFSLAGVYEQFF. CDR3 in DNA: TGTGCCAGCAGTTTTAGTCTAGCGGGAGTATATGAGCAGTTCTTC.

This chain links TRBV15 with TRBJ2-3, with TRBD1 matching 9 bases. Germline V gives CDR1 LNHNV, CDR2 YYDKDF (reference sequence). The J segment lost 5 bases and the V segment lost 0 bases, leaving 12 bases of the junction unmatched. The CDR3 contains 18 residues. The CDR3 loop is CATSRDWGQGLHVDTQYF. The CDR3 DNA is TGTGCCACCAGCAGAGATTGGGGACAGGGCCTTCACGTAGATACGCAGTATTTT.

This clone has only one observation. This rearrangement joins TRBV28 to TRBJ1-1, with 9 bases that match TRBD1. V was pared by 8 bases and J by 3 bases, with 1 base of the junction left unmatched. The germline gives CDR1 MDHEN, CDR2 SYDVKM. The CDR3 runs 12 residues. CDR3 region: CASDRGDTEAFF. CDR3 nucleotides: TGTGCCAGCGACAGGGGGGACACTGAAGCTTTCTTT.

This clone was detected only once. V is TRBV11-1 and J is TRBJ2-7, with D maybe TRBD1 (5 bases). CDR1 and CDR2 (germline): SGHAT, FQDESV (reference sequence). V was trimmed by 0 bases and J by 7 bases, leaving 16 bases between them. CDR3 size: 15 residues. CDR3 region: CASSLAQGHAEEQYF. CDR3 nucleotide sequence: TGTGCCAGCAGCTTAGCGCAAGGACATGCCGAGGAGCAGTACTTC. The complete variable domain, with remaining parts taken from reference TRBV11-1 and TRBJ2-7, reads EAEVAQSPRYKITEKSQAVAFWCDPISGHATLYWYRQILGQGPELLVQFQDESVVDDSQLPKDRFSAERLKGVDSTLKIQPAELGDSAMYLCASSLAQGHAEEQYFGPGTRLTVT.

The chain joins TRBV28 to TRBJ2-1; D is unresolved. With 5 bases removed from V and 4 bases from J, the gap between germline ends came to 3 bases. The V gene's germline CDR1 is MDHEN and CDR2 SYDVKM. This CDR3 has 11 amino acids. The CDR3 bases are TGTGCCAGCAGTGTATACAATGAGCAGTTCTTC. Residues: CASSVYNEQFF.

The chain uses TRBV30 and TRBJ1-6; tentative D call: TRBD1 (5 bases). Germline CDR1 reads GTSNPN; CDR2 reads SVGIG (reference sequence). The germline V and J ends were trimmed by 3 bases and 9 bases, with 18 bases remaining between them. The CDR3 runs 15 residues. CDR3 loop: CAWSADEGQGSPLHF. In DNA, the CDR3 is TGTGCCTGGAGCGCTGATGAGGGTCAGGGTTCACCCCTCCACTTT.

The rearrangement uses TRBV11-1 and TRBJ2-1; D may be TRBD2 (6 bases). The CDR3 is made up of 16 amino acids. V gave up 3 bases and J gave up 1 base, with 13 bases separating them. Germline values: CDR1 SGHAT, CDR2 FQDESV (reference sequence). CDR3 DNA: TGTGCCAGCAGCTTCCAAGGACTATTATCCTACAATGAGCAGTTCTTC. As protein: CASSFQGLLSYNEQFF.

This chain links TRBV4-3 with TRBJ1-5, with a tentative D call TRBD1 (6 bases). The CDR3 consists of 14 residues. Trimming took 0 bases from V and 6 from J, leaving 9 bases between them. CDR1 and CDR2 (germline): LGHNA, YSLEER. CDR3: CASSQDPRGQPQHF. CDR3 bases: TGCGCCAGCAGCCAAGATCCCAGGGGTCAGCCCCAGCATTTT.